A selection of T cell receptor beta chains follows, all from one sample in a study of blood T cell repertoires in COVID-19. TCRdb keeps only in-frame clones here, not all; method: immunoSEQ multiplex PCR. The data hold 200,000 to 250,000 clones, with around 82% observed a single time. Sequencing input: peripheral blood. These receptors all come from a woman in her seventies with acute or convalescent COVID-19. The CDR3 runs from the conserved cysteine through the conserved F or W. Each record gives: V gene, clone size, J gene, D gene, CDR3 DNA, CDR3 protein. The D gene is left open where the match is weak. Not all rows give a size; the values are once, few, many and, for expanded clones, a class.

v_call: TRBV28; clone_size: NA; j_call: TRBJ2-5; d_call: NA; cdr3_nt: TGTGCCAGCAGTTTGACTGCCAGCCAAGAGACCCAGTACTTC; cdr3_aa: CASSLTASQETQYF
v_call: TRBV5-1; clone_size: NA; j_call: TRBJ2-1; d_call: TRBD2; cdr3_nt: TGCGCCAGCAGTTATAATCCGGGACTAGCCAGTGAGCAGTTCTTC; cdr3_aa: CASSYNPGLASEQFF
v_call: TRBV5-4; clone_size: NA; j_call: TRBJ2-1; d_call: NA; cdr3_nt: TGTGCCAGCAGCATCAGCTACAATGAGCAGTTCTTC; cdr3_aa: CASSISYNEQFF
v_call: TRBV27; clone_size: NA; j_call: TRBJ2-3; d_call: NA; cdr3_nt: TGTGCCAGCACCGCCGCCTACAGTCTCACAGATACGCAGTATTTT; cdr3_aa: CASTAAYSLTDTQYF
v_call: TRBV5-1; clone_size: NA; j_call: TRBJ1-1; d_call: NA; cdr3_nt: TGCGCCAGCAGTGGACAGCAGAACACTGAAGCTTTCTTT; cdr3_aa: CASSGQQNTEAFF
v_call: TRBV3-1/TRBV3-2; clone_size: once; j_call: TRBJ1-6; d_call: NA; cdr3_nt: TGTGCCAGCAGCCCCATCGAGAATTCACCCCTCCACTTT; cdr3_aa: CASSPIENSPLHF
v_call: TRBV27; clone_size: NA; j_call: TRBJ1-3; d_call: TRBD1; cdr3_nt: TGTGCCAGCAGAGGACAGGATTTCGGAAACACCATATATTTT; cdr3_aa: CASRGQDFGNTIYF
v_call: TRBV30; clone_size: NA; j_call: TRBJ2-7; d_call: NA; cdr3_nt: TGTGCCTGGAGTATCAGGGGGGTAGATGAGCAGTACTTC; cdr3_aa: CAWSIRGVDEQYF
v_call: TRBV9; clone_size: NA; j_call: TRBJ2-1; d_call: NA; cdr3_nt: TGTGCCAGCAGCGTAGTTTCAGGAGCGGCCTACAATGAGCAGTTCTTC; cdr3_aa: CASSVVSGAAYNEQFF
v_call: TRBV24-1; clone_size: NA; j_call: TRBJ2-3; d_call: NA; cdr3_nt: TGTGCCACCAGTGATCTCAAAAACAGGGCCAAGGGCCCAGATACGCAGTATTTT; cdr3_aa: CATSDLKNRAKGPDTQYF
v_call: TRBV7-2; clone_size: NA; j_call: TRBJ2-3; d_call: TRBD2; cdr3_nt: TGTGCCAGCAGCTTAACTAGCGGGAGAAGAGATACGCAGTATTTT; cdr3_aa: CASSLTSGRRDTQYF
v_call: TRBV7-9; clone_size: NA; j_call: TRBJ1-1; d_call: TRBD1; cdr3_nt: TGTGCCAGCAGCCGTGGGACAGGTGAAGCTTTCTTT; cdr3_aa: CASSRGTGEAFF
v_call: TRBV28; clone_size: NA; j_call: TRBJ1-6; d_call: NA; cdr3_nt: TGTGCCAGCAGTTTGATGAGCATTTCACCCCTCCACTTT; cdr3_aa: CASSLMSISPLHF
v_call: TRBV10-3; clone_size: NA; j_call: TRBJ2-1; d_call: TRBD2; cdr3_nt: TGTGCCATCAGTGAGCGGACTAGCGGTGAGCAGTTCTTC; cdr3_aa: CAISERTSGEQFF
v_call: TRBV5-4; clone_size: NA; j_call: TRBJ2-5; d_call: NA; cdr3_nt: TGTGCCAGCAGCATCCAGGTAGAAGAGACCCAGTACTTC; cdr3_aa: CASSIQVEETQYF
v_call: TRBV29-1; clone_size: NA; j_call: TRBJ1-2; d_call: TRBD1; cdr3_nt: TGCAGCGTAGATCGGGACAGCTCTGGCTACACCTTC; cdr3_aa: CSVDRDSSGYTF
v_call: TRBV6-5; clone_size: few; j_call: TRBJ2-1; d_call: NA; cdr3_nt: TGTGCCAGCAGCCAACAGGGCGGCTACAATGAGCAGTTCTTC; cdr3_aa: CASSQQGGYNEQFF
v_call: TRBV11-2; clone_size: NA; j_call: TRBJ2-3; d_call: NA; cdr3_nt: TGTGCCGCGGCGGAGCGGCTAGCGACAGATACGCAGTATTTT; cdr3_aa: CAAAERLATDTQYF
v_call: TRBV28; clone_size: NA; j_call: TRBJ2-1; d_call: TRBD2; cdr3_nt: TGTGCCAGCAGCCCTTTCCCTAGGGCGGGAGGGTACAATGAGCAGTTCTTC; cdr3_aa: CASSPFPRAGGYNEQFF
v_call: TRBV5-6; clone_size: many; j_call: TRBJ2-6; d_call: NA; cdr3_nt: TGTGCCAGCAGCTTTCGTGGGGCCAACGTCCTGACTTTC; cdr3_aa: CASSFRGANVLTF
v_call: TRBV5-1; clone_size: NA; j_call: TRBJ2-3; d_call: NA; cdr3_nt: TGCGCCAGCAGTCCTCAGGGCCAGTCGCAGTATTTT; cdr3_aa: CASSPQGQSQYF
v_call: TRBV5-4; clone_size: few; j_call: TRBJ2-4; d_call: TRBD1; cdr3_nt: TGTGCCAGCAGCTTAGGGGGTACAGGGGAGTCCAAAAACATTCAGTACTTC; cdr3_aa: CASSLGGTGESKNIQYF
v_call: TRBV9; clone_size: NA; j_call: TRBJ2-2; d_call: NA; cdr3_nt: TGTGCCAGCAGCGTAGCAGGGAACACCGGGGAGCTGTTTTTT; cdr3_aa: CASSVAGNTGELFF
v_call: TRBV10-3; clone_size: NA; j_call: TRBJ1-4; d_call: TRBD1; cdr3_nt: TGTGCCTCCGCGACAGGGTTACATGAAAAACTGTTTTTT; cdr3_aa: CASATGLHEKLFF
v_call: TRBV28; clone_size: few; j_call: TRBJ2-7; d_call: TRBD1; cdr3_nt: TGTGCCAGCAGGGGGACAGGGAGCTACGAGCAGTACTTC; cdr3_aa: CASRGTGSYEQYF
v_call: TRBV4-2; clone_size: few; j_call: TRBJ1-5; d_call: TRBD1; cdr3_nt: TGTGCCAGCAGCCAAGACGGGGGACAGGGACAGCCCCAGCATTTT; cdr3_aa: CASSQDGGQGQPQHF
v_call: TRBV10-1; clone_size: NA; j_call: TRBJ2-5; d_call: TRBD2; cdr3_nt: TGCGCCAGTTCCGGGACTAGCGGGAGCGAGACCCAGTACTTC; cdr3_aa: CASSGTSGSETQYF
v_call: TRBV27; clone_size: NA; j_call: TRBJ2-5; d_call: NA; cdr3_nt: TGTGCCAGCAGGTACAGTAATAAAGGCCAAGAGACCCAGTACTTC; cdr3_aa: CASRYSNKGQETQYF
v_call: TRBV2; clone_size: NA; j_call: TRBJ1-5; d_call: NA; cdr3_nt: TGTGCCAGCAGTGATACTGGAGGACAGAACAATCAGCCCCAGCATTTT; cdr3_aa: CASSDTGGQNNQPQHF
v_call: TRBV6-2/TRBV6-3; clone_size: NA; j_call: TRBJ1-5; d_call: TRBD1; cdr3_nt: TGTGCCAGCAGTTACGATTCGACAGGGGGGACTGAGCCCCAGCATTTT; cdr3_aa: CASSYDSTGGTEPQHF
v_call: TRBV2; clone_size: NA; j_call: TRBJ1-2; d_call: TRBD1; cdr3_nt: TGTGCCAGCAGTGCCGGACAGGTCTATAGGGGCTACACCTTC; cdr3_aa: CASSAGQVYRGYTF
v_call: TRBV28; clone_size: NA; j_call: TRBJ2-1; d_call: TRBD2; cdr3_nt: TGTGCCAGCGGACTAGCGGTAGGGAATGAGCAGTTCTTC; cdr3_aa: CASGLAVGNEQFF
v_call: TRBV7-2; clone_size: NA; j_call: TRBJ1-5; d_call: NA; cdr3_nt: TGTGCCAGCAGCTTAGATTATGCGGTGGATCAGCCCCAGCATTTT; cdr3_aa: CASSLDYAVDQPQHF
v_call: TRBV27; clone_size: few; j_call: TRBJ1-1; d_call: NA; cdr3_nt: TGTGCCAGCAGTCTTAGCCGTGGCACTGAAGCTTTCTTT; cdr3_aa: CASSLSRGTEAFF
v_call: TRBV5-1; clone_size: NA; j_call: TRBJ2-3; d_call: TRBD1; cdr3_nt: TGCGCCAGCAGCTTAGGACAGGCGACTTTTTTTGATACGCAGTATTTT; cdr3_aa: CASSLGQATFFDTQYF
v_call: TRBV19; clone_size: NA; j_call: TRBJ1-1; d_call: NA; cdr3_nt: TGTGCCAGTAGTATGTTGCGGGACACTGAAGCTTTCTTT; cdr3_aa: CASSMLRDTEAFF
v_call: TRBV20-1; clone_size: NA; j_call: TRBJ2-3; d_call: NA; cdr3_nt: TGCAGTGCCTTCGGGGGAGATACGCAGTATTTT; cdr3_aa: CSAFGGDTQYF
v_call: TRBV28; clone_size: NA; j_call: TRBJ2-1; d_call: TRBD1; cdr3_nt: TGTGCCAGCAGGGAAGGACAGGGGGGGGATGAGCAGTTCTTC; cdr3_aa: CASREGQGGDEQFF
v_call: TRBV28; clone_size: few; j_call: TRBJ2-2; d_call: TRBD1; cdr3_nt: TGTGCCAGCAGCCTGACAGGGAGCTCCGGGGAGCTGTTTTTT; cdr3_aa: CASSLTGSSGELFF
v_call: TRBV5-7; clone_size: NA; j_call: TRBJ2-7; d_call: TRBD1; cdr3_nt: TGTGCCAGCAGCTTGGAGGGACAGGGCTACGAGCAGTACTTC; cdr3_aa: CASSLEGQGYEQYF
v_call: TRBV10-3; clone_size: NA; j_call: TRBJ2-1; d_call: NA; cdr3_nt: TGTGCCATCAGTGACCCCTCTGGGGCAATCGCCTACAATGAGCAGTTCTTC; cdr3_aa: CAISDPSGAIAYNEQFF
v_call: TRBV10-3; clone_size: NA; j_call: TRBJ2-7; d_call: NA; cdr3_nt: TGTGCCATCAGTGATTCAGGGTACCACGAGCAGTACTTC; cdr3_aa: CAISDSGYHEQYF
v_call: TRBV3-1/TRBV3-2; clone_size: NA; j_call: TRBJ1-2; d_call: NA; cdr3_nt: TGTGCCAGCAGCCAAAATCCCAGGTTTTACACCTTC; cdr3_aa: CASSQNPRFYTF
v_call: TRBV6-1; clone_size: NA; j_call: TRBJ2-5; d_call: TRBD2; cdr3_nt: TGTGCCAGCAGTGGGTTACAGGGACTAGCGGGTATGGGAGAGACCCAGTACTTC; cdr3_aa: CASSGLQGLAGMGETQYF
v_call: TRBV11-2; clone_size: NA; j_call: TRBJ1-6; d_call: TRBD1; cdr3_nt: TGTGCCAGCAGGTTGGGGCCGGGACAGAGCGATTCACCCCTCCACTTT; cdr3_aa: CASRLGPGQSDSPLHF
v_call: TRBV10-3; clone_size: NA; j_call: TRBJ2-5; d_call: TRBD1; cdr3_nt: TGTGCCATCAGTGCCGTGGGACAGGGAGAAGAGACCCAGTACTTC; cdr3_aa: CAISAVGQGEETQYF
v_call: TRBV30; clone_size: NA; j_call: TRBJ2-5; d_call: TRBD2; cdr3_nt: TGTGCCTGGAGTGTAGGGTTAGCGGGAGGGTGGGGACTCAAAGAGACCCAGTACTTC; cdr3_aa: CAWSVGLAGGWGLKETQYF
v_call: TRBV20-1; clone_size: NA; j_call: TRBJ2-1; d_call: NA; cdr3_nt: TGCAGTGCTAATGGGGCCTGGGAGCAGTTCTTC; cdr3_aa: CSANGAWEQFF
v_call: TRBV7-9; clone_size: NA; j_call: TRBJ2-1; d_call: TRBD1; cdr3_nt: TGTGCCAGCAGCTTAGTTTCTTCAGGGGGTAATGAGCAGTTCTTC; cdr3_aa: CASSLVSSGGNEQFF
v_call: TRBV2; clone_size: NA; j_call: TRBJ2-2; d_call: NA; cdr3_nt: TGTGCCAGCAGTGGGCAGGCGAACACCGGGGAGCTGTTTTTT; cdr3_aa: CASSGQANTGELFF
v_call: TRBV27; clone_size: NA; j_call: TRBJ2-5; d_call: TRBD1; cdr3_nt: TGTGCCAGCAGTCCAGGACAGGGGGCGGGAATGGAGACCCAGTACTTC; cdr3_aa: CASSPGQGAGMETQYF
v_call: TRBV28; clone_size: NA; j_call: TRBJ2-7; d_call: TRBD2; cdr3_nt: TGTGCCAGTCGAGCGGGATTAGCCTACGAGCAGTACTTC; cdr3_aa: CASRAGLAYEQYF
v_call: TRBV10-2; clone_size: NA; j_call: TRBJ2-1; d_call: TRBD1; cdr3_nt: TGCGCCAGCAGGACAGGGGGCAACAATGAGCAGTTCTTC; cdr3_aa: CASRTGGNNEQFF